The rows below give T cell receptor beta chains drawn from one sample of a study of blood T cell repertoires in COVID-19. Sequencing was performed with immunoSEQ multiplex PCR; in TCRdb, only in-frame clones are kept and a portion is missing. The sample shows about 210,000 clones, around 87% of them seen only once. Sequenced input: peripheral blood. The receptors here all came from a man between 60 and 70 years old with acute or convalescent COVID-19. Both conserved end residues are part of each CDR3. Each record gives: V gene, D gene, clone size, J gene, CDR3 DNA, CDR3 protein. D genes are given only for firm matches. A clone size is listed for some rows: how often the clone was seen (once, few, many), or a class if it is expanded.

TRBV18,TRBD1,-,TRBJ1-1,TGTGCCAGCTTACAGGGGTTGGGCAACACTGAAGCTTTCTTT,CASLQGLGNTEAFF
TRBV12-3/TRBV12-4,-,-,TRBJ2-4,TGTGCCAGCAGTGCCGGGACACTTAAGTTTCAGTACTTC,CASSAGTLKFQYF
TRBV7-2,-,once,TRBJ2-3,TGTGCCAGCAGCTTAGGACCTAGGGAGACAGATACGCAGTATTTT,CASSLGPRETDTQYF
TRBV12-3/TRBV12-4,-,-,TRBJ1-1,TGTGCCAGCAGTTTAGGAGATGAAGCTTTCTTT,CASSLGDEAFF
TRBV3-1/TRBV3-2,TRBD1,-,TRBJ1-3,TGTGCCAGCAGCCAACTGAGACAGGGGGCTTCTGGAAACACCATATATTTT,CASSQLRQGASGNTIYF
TRBV29-1,-,-,TRBJ1-4,TGCAGCGTTGAAGAGGGGGCGAGCGGAGAAAAACTGTTTTTT,CSVEEGASGEKLFF
TRBV7-9,-,-,TRBJ1-3,TGTGCCAGCAGCTTAGCTACGGGCTCTGGAAACACCATATATTTT,CASSLATGSGNTIYF
TRBV27,TRBD1,-,TRBJ2-7,TGTGCCAGCAGTTTGGGACAGGGACTCTCCTACGAGCAGTACTTC,CASSLGQGLSYEQYF
TRBV4-1,-,once,TRBJ1-1,TGCGCCAGCAGCCTAGGGGGTGGCACTGAAGCTTTCTTT,CASSLGGGTEAFF
TRBV30,TRBD2,-,TRBJ2-3,TGTGCCTGGACGGAGCGGGGGGGCGAGACAGATACGCAGTATTTT,CAWTERGGETDTQYF
TRBV24-1,-,-,TRBJ2-1,TGTGCCACCAGGGGACTCTCAAATGAGCAGTTCTTC,CATRGLSNEQFF
TRBV4-1,TRBD2,-,TRBJ2-7,TGCGCCAGCAGCCAAGCACTAGCGGGGGGGCCTTTGGACGAGCAGTACTTC,CASSQALAGGPLDEQYF